The 2 T cell receptor beta chains listed next were all sequenced from one sample in a study of CD8 T cells in Susac syndrome. Reverse transcription used about 0.45 to 1 ug RNA and random hexamers. TCRdb ran MiXCR on the immunoSEQ multiplex PCR reads and lists one entry per CDR3 protein. The sample lists approximately 190,000 distinct CDR3 sequences, approximately 93% occurring once. Sequencing input: CD4+ T cells from PBMCs. These receptor sequences come from a human donor in good health.

This chain connects TRBV2 to TRBJ1-3; D not certain. Germline CDR1 and CDR2: SNHLY and FYNNEI. This CDR3 has 12 residues. V gave up 5 bases and J gave up 2 bases, with 4 bases separating them. CDR3 in DNA: TGTGCCAGCAGTTCGGCTGGAAACACCATATATTTT. Protein product: CASSSAGNTIYF. The full variable domain, its missing parts supplied by reference TRBV2 and TRBJ1-3, is EPEVTQTPSHQVTQMGQEVILRCVPISNHLYFYWYRQILGQKVEFLVSFYNNEISEKSEIFDDQFSVERPDGSNFTLKIRSTKLEDSAMYFCASSSAGNTIYFGEGSWLTVV.

The chain joins TRBV15 to TRBJ1-1; TRBD1 is a possible D gene (5 bases). With 7 bases removed from V and 0 bases from J, the gap between germline ends came to 15 bases. The V gene's germline CDR1 is LNHNV and CDR2 YYDKDF (reference sequence). The CDR3 spans 15 residues. The CDR3: CATNPGPRVNTEAFF. CDR3 in DNA: TGTGCCACCAATCCGGGGCCGAGGGTGAACACTGAAGCTTTCTTT.